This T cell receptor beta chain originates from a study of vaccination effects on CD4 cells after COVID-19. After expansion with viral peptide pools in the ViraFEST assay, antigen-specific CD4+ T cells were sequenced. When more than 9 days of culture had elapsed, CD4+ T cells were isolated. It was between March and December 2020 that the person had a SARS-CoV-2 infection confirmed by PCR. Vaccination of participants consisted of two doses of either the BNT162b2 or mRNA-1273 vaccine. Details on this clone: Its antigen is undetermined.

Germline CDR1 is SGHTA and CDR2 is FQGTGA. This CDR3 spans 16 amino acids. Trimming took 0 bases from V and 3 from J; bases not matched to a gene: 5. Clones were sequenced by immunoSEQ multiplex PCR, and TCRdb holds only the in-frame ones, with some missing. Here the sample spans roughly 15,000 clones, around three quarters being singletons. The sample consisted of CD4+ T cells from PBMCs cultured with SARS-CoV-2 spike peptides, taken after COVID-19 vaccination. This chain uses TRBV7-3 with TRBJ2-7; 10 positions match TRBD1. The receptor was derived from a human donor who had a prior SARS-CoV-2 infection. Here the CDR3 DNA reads TGTGCCAGCAGCTTAACGGGGGGACAGGGGATCTACGAGCAGTACTTC. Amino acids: CASSLTGGQGIYEQYF.